The text below deals with one T cell receptor (beta chain). What it binds is not known. This CDR3 comprises 15 residues. The germline CDR1 and CDR2 sequences are LNHDA and SQIVND (reference sequence). V lost 3 bases and J lost 5, with 17 bases in between. This specimen comes from a study of shared clonotypes between healthy human individuals. Study-level points and caveats: Clonotypes that were shared across a few donors made up around 5% of naive CD4 clonotypes. A generally larger estimated richness was seen in naive subsets than in memory subsets.

Sequencing used immunoSEQ multiplex PCR; TCRdb keeps in-frame clones, though not all of them. The top ten clones hold less than 2% of a sample with 600,000 to 800,000 clones, 72% of them seen once. Participating donors were healthy, HIV-negative adults free of recent acute infections or vaccinations. It was into CD45RA+ naive and CD45RA-negative memory subsets that the CD4+ cells were split. V and J are TRBV19 and TRBJ2-7; no firm D call. Material: memory CD4+ T cells sorted from blood. Specified subset: CD45RA-negative fraction. This clonotype was obtained from a young woman in good health. This CDR3 is CASSMGKGLPHEQYF. CDR3 in DNA: TGTGCCAGTAGTATGGGGAAAGGGCTTCCCCACGAGCAGTACTTC.